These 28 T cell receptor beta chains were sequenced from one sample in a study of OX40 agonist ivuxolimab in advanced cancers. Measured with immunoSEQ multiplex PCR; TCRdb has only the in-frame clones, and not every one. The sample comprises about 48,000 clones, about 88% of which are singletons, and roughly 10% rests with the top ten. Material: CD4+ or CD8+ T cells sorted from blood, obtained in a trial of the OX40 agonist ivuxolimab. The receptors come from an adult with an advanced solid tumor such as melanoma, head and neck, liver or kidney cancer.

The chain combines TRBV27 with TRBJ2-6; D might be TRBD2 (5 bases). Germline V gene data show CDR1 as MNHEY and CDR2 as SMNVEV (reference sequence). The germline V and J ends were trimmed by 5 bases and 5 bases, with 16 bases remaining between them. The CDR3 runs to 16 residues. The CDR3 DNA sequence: TGTGCCAGCAGTCGAATTACGGGGATTCGGGCCAACGTCCTGACTTTC. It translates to CASSRITGIRANVLTF.

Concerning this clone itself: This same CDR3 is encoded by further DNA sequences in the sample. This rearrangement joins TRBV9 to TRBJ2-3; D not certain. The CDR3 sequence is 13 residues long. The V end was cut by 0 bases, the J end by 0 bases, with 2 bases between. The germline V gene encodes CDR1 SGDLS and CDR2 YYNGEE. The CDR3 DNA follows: TGTGCCAGCAGCGTAGGGAGCACAGATACGCAGTATTTT. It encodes CASSVGSTDTQYF.

The CDR3 sequence: CASSQDKWQGGGEQYF. The CDR3 DNA reads TGCGCCAGCAGCCAAGATAAATGGCAGGGAGGAGGGGAGCAGTACTTC. The chain combines TRBV4-3 with TRBJ2-7; D may be TRBD2 (6 bases). The CDR3 is 16 residues long. The germline V gene has CDR1 LGHNA and CDR2 YSLEER. V was shortened by 0 bases and J by 7 bases, with 19 bases between the two germline ends.

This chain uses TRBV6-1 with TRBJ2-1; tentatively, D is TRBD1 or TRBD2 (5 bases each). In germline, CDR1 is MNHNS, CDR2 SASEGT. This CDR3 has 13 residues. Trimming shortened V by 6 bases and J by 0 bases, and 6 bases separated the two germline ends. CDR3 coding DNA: TGTGCCAGCAGGGGGGTCTCCTACAATGAGCAGTTCTTC. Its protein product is CASRGVSYNEQFF.

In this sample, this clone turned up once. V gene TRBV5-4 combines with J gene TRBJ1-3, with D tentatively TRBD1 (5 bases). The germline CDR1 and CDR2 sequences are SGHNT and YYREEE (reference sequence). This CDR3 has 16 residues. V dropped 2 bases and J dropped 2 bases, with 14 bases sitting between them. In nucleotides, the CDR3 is TGTGCCAGCAGCTTCGTCTCCGGGGGTGCTGGAAACACCATATATTTT. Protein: CASSFVSGGAGNTIYF.

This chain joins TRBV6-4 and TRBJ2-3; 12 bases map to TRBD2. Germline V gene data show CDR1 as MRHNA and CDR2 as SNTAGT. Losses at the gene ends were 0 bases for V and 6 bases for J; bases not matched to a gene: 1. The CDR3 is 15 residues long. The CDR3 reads CASSDSGTSGDTQYF. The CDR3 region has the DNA TGTGCCAGCAGTGACTCCGGGACTAGCGGGGATACGCAGTATTTT.

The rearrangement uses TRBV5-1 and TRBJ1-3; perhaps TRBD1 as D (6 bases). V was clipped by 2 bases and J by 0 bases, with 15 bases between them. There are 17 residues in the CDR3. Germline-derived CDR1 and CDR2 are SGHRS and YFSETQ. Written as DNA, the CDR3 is TGCGCCAGCAGCTTTTTCCCGGGACAAGGCTCTGGAAACACCATATATTTT. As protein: CASSFFPGQGSGNTIYF.

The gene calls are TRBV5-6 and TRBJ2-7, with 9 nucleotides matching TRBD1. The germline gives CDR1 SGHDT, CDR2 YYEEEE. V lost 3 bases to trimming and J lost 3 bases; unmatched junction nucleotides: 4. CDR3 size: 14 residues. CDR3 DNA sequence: TGTGCCAGCAGCTGGGGGACAGGGATCTACGAGCAGTACTTC. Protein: CASSWGTGIYEQYF.

The CDR3 sequence is CASFDTQTDYQETQYF. The CDR3 DNA is TGTGCCAGCTTTGACACACAAACAGACTACCAAGAGACCCAGTACTTC. V is TRBV2 and J is TRBJ2-5; the D is unclear. Trimming took off 8 bases at V and 0 bases at J, with 19 bases between the two ends. The CDR3 consists of 16 residues. Germline V CDR1 and CDR2: SNHLY, FYNNEI.

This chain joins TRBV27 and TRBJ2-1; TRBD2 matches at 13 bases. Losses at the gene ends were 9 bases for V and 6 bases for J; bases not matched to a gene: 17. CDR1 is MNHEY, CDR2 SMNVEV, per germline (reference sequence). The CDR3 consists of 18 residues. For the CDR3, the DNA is TGTGCCAGTTCGAATCTTTCTTGGACTAGCGGGAGAACCAATGAGCAGTTCTTC. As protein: CASSNLSWTSGRTNEQFF.

The CDR3 loop is CASSLSTGPDTQYF. In DNA, the CDR3 is TGTGCCAGCAGTCTTAGTACGGGCCCAGATACGCAGTATTTT. The chain carries TRBV6-5 and TRBJ2-3; D call uncertain. The germline CDR1 and CDR2 sequences are MNHEY and SVGAGI. The CDR3 has 14 residues. Trimming pared 5 bases from V and 4 bases from J, leaving 13 bases between.

Here the CDR3 reads CASRLAPRVDYGYTF. Written as DNA, the CDR3 is TGTGCAAGTCGCTTAGCCCCCAGGGTCGACTATGGCTACACCTTC. The chain recombines TRBV12-2 with TRBJ1-2; the table names TRBD1, a call not compared with the DNA. TRBV12-2 is recorded as a pseudogene. The CDR3 is 15 residues long.

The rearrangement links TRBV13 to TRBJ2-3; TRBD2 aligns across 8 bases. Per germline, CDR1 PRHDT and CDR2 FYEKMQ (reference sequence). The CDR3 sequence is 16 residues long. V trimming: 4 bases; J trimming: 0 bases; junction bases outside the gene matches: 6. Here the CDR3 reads CASSSSGGPSTDTQYF. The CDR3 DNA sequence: TGTGCCAGCAGCTCCAGCGGGGGACCTAGCACAGATACGCAGTATTTT.

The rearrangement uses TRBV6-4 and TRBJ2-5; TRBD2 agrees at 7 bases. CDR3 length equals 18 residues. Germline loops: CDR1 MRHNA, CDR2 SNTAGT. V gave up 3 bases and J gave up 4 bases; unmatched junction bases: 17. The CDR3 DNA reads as TGTGCCAGCAGTGAGGTAGTCCTTAGGGGCGGGAGAGCAGAGACCCAGTACTTC. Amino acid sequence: CASSEVVLRGGRAETQYF.

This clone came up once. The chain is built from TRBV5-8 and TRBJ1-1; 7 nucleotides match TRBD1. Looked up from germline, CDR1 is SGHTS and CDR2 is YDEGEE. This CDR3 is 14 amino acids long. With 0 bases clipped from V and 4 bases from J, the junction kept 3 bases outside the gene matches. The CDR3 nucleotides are TGTGCCAGCAGCTTGGTAGGGACAGTCACTGAAGCTTTCTTT. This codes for CASSLVGTVTEAFF.

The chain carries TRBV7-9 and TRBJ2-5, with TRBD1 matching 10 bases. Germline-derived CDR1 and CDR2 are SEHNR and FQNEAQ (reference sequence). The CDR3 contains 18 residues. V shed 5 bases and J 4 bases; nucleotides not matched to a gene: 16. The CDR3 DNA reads TGTGCCAGCAGCCCAGAATACGACAGGGGGCGTAGCGGAGAGACCCAGTACTTC. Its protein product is CASSPEYDRGRSGETQYF.

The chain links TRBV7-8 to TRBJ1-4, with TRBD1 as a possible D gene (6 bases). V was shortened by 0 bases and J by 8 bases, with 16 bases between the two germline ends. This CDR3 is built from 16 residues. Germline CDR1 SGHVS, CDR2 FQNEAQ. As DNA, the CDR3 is TGTGCCAGCAGCTTAGCGCTCGGGGGGCGAGGAGAAAAACTGTTTTTT. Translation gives CASSLALGGRGEKLFF.

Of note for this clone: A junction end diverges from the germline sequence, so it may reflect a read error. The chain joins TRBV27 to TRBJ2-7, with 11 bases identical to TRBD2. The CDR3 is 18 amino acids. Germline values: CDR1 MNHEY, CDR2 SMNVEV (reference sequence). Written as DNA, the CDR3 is TGTGCCAGCAGTCTTCGTGGCCCCGCTAGCGGGAGGAGCAATTTTCTCGACTTC. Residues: CASSLRGPASGRSNFLDF.

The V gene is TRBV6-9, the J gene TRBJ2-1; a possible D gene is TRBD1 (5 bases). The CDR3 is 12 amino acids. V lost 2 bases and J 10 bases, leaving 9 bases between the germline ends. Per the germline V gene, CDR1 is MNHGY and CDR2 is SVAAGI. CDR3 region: CASSYPNREQFF. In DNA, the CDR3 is TGTGCCAGCAGTTATCCAAACAGGGAGCAGTTCTTC.

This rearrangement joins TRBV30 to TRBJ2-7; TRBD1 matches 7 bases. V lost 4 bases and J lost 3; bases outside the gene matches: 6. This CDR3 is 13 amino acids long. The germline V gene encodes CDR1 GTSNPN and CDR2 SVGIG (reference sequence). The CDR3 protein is CAWKDREYYEQYF. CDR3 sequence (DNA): TGTGCCTGGAAAGACAGGGAATACTACGAGCAGTACTTC.

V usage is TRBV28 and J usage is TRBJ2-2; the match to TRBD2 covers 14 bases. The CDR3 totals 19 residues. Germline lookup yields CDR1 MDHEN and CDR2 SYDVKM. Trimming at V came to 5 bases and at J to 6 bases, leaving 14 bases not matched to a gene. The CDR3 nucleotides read TGTGCCAGCAGTCCCCACCGGACTAGCGGGGGGCCCGGCCCCGGGGAGCTGTTTTTT. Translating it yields CASSPHRTSGGPGPGELFF.

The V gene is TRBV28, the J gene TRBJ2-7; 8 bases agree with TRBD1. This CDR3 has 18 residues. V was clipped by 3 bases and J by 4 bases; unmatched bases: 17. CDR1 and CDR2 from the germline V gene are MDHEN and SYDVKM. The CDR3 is CASSFRDRSPAGRYEQYF. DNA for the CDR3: TGTGCCAGCAGTTTCCGGGACAGGAGCCCGGCGGGGAGGTACGAGCAGTACTTC.

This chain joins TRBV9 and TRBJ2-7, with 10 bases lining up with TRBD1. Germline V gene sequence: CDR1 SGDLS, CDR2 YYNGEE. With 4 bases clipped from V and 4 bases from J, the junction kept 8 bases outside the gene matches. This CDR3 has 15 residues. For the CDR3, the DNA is TGTGCCAGCAGCTACCAACCGGGACAGGGGTACGAGCAGTACTTC. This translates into CASSYQPGQGYEQYF.

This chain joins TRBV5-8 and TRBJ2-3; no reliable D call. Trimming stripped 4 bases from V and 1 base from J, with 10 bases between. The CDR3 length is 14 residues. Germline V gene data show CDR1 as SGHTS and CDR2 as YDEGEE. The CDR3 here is CASSPHYGTDTQYF. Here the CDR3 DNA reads TGTGCCAGCAGCCCACACTATGGCACAGATACGCAGTATTTT.

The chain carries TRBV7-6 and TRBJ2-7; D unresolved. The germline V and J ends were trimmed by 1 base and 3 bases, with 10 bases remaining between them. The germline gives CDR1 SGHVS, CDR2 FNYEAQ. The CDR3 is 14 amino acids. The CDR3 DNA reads TGTGCCAGCAGCTTAGTGGGCAGAGACTACGAGCAGTACTTC. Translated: CASSLVGRDYEQYF.

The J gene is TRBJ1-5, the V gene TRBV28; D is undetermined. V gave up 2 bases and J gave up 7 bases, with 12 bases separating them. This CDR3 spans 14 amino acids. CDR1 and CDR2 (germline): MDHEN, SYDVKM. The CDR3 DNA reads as TGTGCCAGCAGTTTAATGGGGTTGGGGCAGCCCCAGCATTTT. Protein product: CASSLMGLGQPQHF.

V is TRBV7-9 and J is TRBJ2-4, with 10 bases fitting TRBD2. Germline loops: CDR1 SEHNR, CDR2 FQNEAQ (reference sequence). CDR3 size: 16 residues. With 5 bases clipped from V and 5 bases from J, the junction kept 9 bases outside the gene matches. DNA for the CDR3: TGTGCCAGCAGCAAAGTTGGGACTAGCGACCAAAACATTCAGTACTTC. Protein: CASSKVGTSDQNIQYF. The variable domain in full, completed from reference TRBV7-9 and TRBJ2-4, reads DTGVSQNPRHKITKRGQNVTFRCDPISEHNRLYWYRQTLGQGPEFLTYFQNEAQLEKSRLLSDRFSAERPKGSFSTLEIQRTEQGDSAMYLCASSKVGTSDQNIQYFGAGTRLSVL.

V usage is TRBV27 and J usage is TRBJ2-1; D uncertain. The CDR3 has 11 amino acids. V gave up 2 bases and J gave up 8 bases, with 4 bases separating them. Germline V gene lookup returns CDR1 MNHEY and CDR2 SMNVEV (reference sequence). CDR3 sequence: CASSLMDEQFF. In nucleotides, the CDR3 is TGTGCCAGCAGTTTAATGGATGAGCAGTTCTTC.